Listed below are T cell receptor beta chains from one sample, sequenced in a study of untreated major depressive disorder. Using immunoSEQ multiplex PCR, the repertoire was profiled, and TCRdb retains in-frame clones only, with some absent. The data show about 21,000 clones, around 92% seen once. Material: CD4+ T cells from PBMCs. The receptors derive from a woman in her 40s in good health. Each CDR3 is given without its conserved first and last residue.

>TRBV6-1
ASRRDPFDPQH
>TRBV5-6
ASSLAGGGNTIY
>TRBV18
ASSPPGGLINNEQF
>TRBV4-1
ASSHPLRNTEAF
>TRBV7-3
ASLVGGDQETQY
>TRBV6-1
ASTPGQGFGQPQH
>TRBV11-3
ASSFGSGNTGELF
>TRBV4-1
ASSQDSQGLTGNTIY
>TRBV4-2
ASSPLDERGYT
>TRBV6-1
ASSERDRGVWTQY
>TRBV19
ASWVGQGNTGELF
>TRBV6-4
ASSREYSGANVLT
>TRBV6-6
ASSYETSSYNEQF
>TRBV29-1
SVVTSYGETQY
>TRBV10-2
ASSARRANQPQH
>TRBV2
ASNPGVAENIQY
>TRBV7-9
ASSFRSGGEKLF
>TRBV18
ASSPSQGSLRETQY
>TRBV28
ASSAQLGVSYGYT
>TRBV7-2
ASSFWVGTDTQY
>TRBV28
ASSRQGSYEQY
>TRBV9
ASSVGPGDTTDTQY
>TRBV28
ASTASGRNSYEQY
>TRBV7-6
ASSRTLAGGNNEQF
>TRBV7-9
ASSPPTWRFQETQY
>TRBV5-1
ASSLNLGLNTGELF
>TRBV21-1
ASSKGGPSYNEQF